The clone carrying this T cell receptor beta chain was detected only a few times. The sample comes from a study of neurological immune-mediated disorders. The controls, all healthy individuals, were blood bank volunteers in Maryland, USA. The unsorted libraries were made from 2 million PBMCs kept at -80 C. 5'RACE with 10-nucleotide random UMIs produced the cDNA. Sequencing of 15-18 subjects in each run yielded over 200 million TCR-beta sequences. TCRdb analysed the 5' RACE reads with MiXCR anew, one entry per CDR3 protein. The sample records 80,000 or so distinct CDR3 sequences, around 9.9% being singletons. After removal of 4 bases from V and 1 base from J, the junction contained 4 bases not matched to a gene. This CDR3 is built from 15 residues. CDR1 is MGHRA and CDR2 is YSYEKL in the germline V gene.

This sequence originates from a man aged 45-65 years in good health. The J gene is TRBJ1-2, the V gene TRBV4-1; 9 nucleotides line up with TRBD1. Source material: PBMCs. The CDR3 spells CASSLGTGNNYGYTF. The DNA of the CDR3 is TGCGCCAGCAGCCTCGGGACAGGGAATAACTATGGCTACACCTTC.